The source of this TCR beta chain is a study of T cells in Graves' hyperthyroidism and ophthalmopathy. Trimming stripped 7 bases from V and 4 bases from J, with 10 bases between. Germline CDR1 DFQATT, CDR2 SNEGSKA (reference sequence). The CDR3 contains 12 residues. The study, taken as a whole, reports: Among thyroid clonotypes expanded above 0.001, most also appeared in blood.

The investigators amplified TCR beta CDR3 regions from RNA transcripts. Carried out on the TCR CDR3, a first-round RT-PCR used the HTBI primer set. Using its own MiXCR run on the multiplex PCR reads, TCRdb lists one record per CDR3 protein. The sample yields roughly 380,000 distinct CDR3 sequences, about 15% seen once. This clonotype was detected only a few times. Antigen: not known. The J gene is TRBJ2-2, the V gene TRBV20-1; D remains ambiguous. This sequence was found in a woman aged 55-75 years with Graves' hyperthyroidism. The sample consisted of blood. The CDR3 nucleotides are TGCAGTGTCAGGTACCTCACCGGGGAGCTGTTTTTT. Its protein is CSVRYLTGELFF.